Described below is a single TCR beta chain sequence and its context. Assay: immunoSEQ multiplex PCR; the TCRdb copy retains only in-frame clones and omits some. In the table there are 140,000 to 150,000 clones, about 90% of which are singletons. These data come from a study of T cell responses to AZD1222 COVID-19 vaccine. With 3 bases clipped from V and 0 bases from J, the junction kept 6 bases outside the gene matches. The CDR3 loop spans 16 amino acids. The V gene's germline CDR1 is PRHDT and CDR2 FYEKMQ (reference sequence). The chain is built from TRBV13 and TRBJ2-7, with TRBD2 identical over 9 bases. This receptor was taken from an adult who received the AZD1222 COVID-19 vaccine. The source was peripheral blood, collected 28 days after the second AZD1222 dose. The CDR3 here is CASSLGIAGVSYEQYF. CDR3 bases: TGTGCCAGCAGCTTGGGGATAGCGGGAGTCTCCTACGAGCAGTACTTC.